Below, one T cell receptor beta chain is given with its context. The record originates from a study of T cell repertoires in urothelial bladder cancer. This CDR3 contains 17 residues. The germline V gene has CDR1 SGHDN and CDR2 FVKESK. Unmatched junction bases numbered 11, after V lost 0 bases and J lost 5 bases. Method: immunoSEQ multiplex PCR; TCRdb's copy keeps in-frame clones and lacks some. The sample gives some 11,000 clones, about two thirds of which show up once; 6% to 8% is in the top ten. This sequence originates from a human donor with a benign inflammatory bladder lesion. Sequencing was done on a sample of tumor-infiltrating cells from bladder cancer. The chain combines TRBV14 with TRBJ2-5; 8 bases fit TRBD1. CDR3 bases: TGTGCCAGCAGCCAAGATGGTCAGGGGGCATGGTGGGAGACCCAGTACTTC. Its translation: CASSQDGQGAWWETQYF.